A single sample gave rise to the 3 T cell receptor beta chains below, sequenced in a study of T-cell reconstitution after alpha-beta-depleted transplantation in children. Preparation of the TCRbeta library used unique molecular identifiers. TCRdb redid the calling of the PCR reads with MiXCR, one entry per CDR3 protein. The sample holds some 460,000 distinct CDR3 sequences, 15% to 20% seen once. Sequenced material: PBMCs, mostly from graft donor cells, taken 360 days after TCRalphabeta/CD19-depleted stem cell transplant. These receptors originate from a boy younger than two who had a stem cell transplant for Wiskott-Aldrich syndrome, so the T cells may come from the graft donor.

V is TRBV6-5 and J is TRBJ2-7; D remains unclear. Germline values: CDR1 MNHEY, CDR2 SVGAGI. The length of the CDR3 is 14 residues. V lost 4 bases, J lost 3 bases, and 13 bases lay in between. CDR3 bases: TGTGCCAGCAGTTTGGCCCAGGATTTCTACGAGCAGTACTTC. Translating gives CASSLAQDFYEQYF.

This sequence joins TRBV6-5 and TRBJ1-5; the match to TRBD1 covers 8 bases. CDR3 length equals 16 residues. Germline loops: CDR1 MNHEY, CDR2 SVGAGI. V shed 4 bases and J 2 bases; nucleotides not matched to a gene: 7. The CDR3 region has the DNA TGTGCCAGCAGTTCAATGCCGGGACAGGGCAATCAGCCCCAGCATTTT. It encodes CASSSMPGQGNQPQHF.

The chain joins TRBV4-2 to TRBJ2-5; 8 bases map to TRBD1. The CDR3 has 17 amino acids. Per the germline V gene, CDR1 is LGHNA and CDR2 is YNFKEQ. Germline trimming cut 0 bases from V and 4 bases from J; bases unmatched to any gene: 10. The CDR3 loop is CASSQDGGTGGRETQYF. The CDR3 DNA reads TGTGCCAGCAGCCAAGATGGGGGAACAGGGGGTCGAGAGACCCAGTACTTC.